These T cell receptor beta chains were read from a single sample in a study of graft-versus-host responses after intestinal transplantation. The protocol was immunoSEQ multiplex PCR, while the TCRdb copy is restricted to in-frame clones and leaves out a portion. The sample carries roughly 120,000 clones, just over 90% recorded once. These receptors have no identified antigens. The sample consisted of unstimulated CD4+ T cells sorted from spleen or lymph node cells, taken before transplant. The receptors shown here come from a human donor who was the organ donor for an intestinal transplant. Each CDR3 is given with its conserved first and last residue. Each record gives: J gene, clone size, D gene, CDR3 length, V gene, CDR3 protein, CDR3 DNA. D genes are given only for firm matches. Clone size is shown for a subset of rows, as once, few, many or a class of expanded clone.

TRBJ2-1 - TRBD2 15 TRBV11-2 CASSLASGSNNEQFF TGTGCCAGCAGCTTAGCTAGCGGGAGTAACAATGAGCAGTTCTTC
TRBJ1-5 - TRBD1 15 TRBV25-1 CASSEREQGVPPQHF TGTGCCAGCAGTGAAAGAGAACAGGGGGTTCCGCCCCAGCATTTT
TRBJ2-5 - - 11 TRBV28 CASSLEETQHF TGTGCCAGCAGTTTAGAAGAGACCCAGCACTTC
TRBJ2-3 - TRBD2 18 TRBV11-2 CASSLVGFASGMSDTQYF TGTGCCAGCAGCTTAGTTGGTTTCGCTAGCGGGATGTCAGATACGCAGTATTTT
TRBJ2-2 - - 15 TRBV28 CASNPLDGNTGELFF TGTGCCAGCAATCCCCTAGACGGAAACACCGGGGAGCTGTTTTTT
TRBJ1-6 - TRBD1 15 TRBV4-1 CASSRAQGNYSPLHF TGCGCCAGCAGCCGGGCACAGGGGAATTATTCACCCCTCCACTTT
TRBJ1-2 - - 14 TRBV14 CASSPGVMGYGYTF TGTGCCAGCAGCCCGGGGGTTATGGGCTATGGCTACACCTTC
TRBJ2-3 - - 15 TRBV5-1 CASSWEFPSTDTQYF TGCGCCAGCAGCTGGGAGTTTCCTAGCACAGATACGCAGTATTTT
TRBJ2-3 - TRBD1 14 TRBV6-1 CASSRDRASDTQYF TGTGCCAGCAGCCGGGACAGGGCATCCGATACGCAGTATTTT
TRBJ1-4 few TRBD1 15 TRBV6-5 CASSPRTGRGEKLFF TGTGCCAGCAGTCCCCGGACAGGGAGGGGTGAAAAACTGTTTTTT
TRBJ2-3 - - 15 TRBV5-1 CASSLGRDGRDTQYF TGCGCCAGCAGCTTAGGCAGGGATGGTCGAGATACGCAGTATTTT
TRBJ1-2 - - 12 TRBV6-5 CASRQDSHGYTF TGTGCCAGCAGGCAGGATTCTCATGGCTACACCTTC
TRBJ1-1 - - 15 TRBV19 CASSMGGRMNTEAFF TGTGCCAGTAGTATGGGGGGGAGGATGAACACTGAAGCTTTCTTT
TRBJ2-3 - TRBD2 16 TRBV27 CASSSIGTSISDTQYF TGTGCCAGCAGTTCCATCGGGACTAGTATTTCAGATACGCAGTATTTT
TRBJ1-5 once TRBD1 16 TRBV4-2 CASSGQGRRGNQPQHF TGTGCCAGCAGCGGACAGGGGCGGAGGGGCAATCAGCCCCAGCATTTT
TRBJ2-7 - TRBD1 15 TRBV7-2 CASSLVTGGTYEQYF TGTGCCAGCAGCTTAGTAACAGGGGGCACCTACGAGCAGTACTTC
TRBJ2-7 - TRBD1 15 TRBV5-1 CASSLGGQGPYEQYF TGCGCCAGCAGCTTGGGCGGACAGGGGCCCTACGAGCAGTACTTC
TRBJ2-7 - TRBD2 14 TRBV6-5 CASSRRGTSDEQYF TGTGCCAGCAGCCGCCGGGGGACTAGCGACGAGCAGTACTTC
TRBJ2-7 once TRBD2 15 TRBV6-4 CASSWLAGSAYEQYF TGTGCCAGCAGTTGGCTAGCGGGATCCGCCTACGAGCAGTACTTC
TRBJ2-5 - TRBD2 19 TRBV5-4 CASTFARGAGVMGQETQYF TGTGCCAGCACATTCGCTCGGGGAGCGGGAGTAATGGGCCAAGAGACCCAGTACTTC
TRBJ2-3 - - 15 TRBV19 CASSPMARSQDTQYF TGTGCCAGTAGCCCTATGGCTAGATCCCAAGATACGCAGTATTTT
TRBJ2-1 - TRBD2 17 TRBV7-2 CASSLRPSGTKEDEQFF TGTGCCAGCAGCTTAAGACCCTCCGGGACTAAGGAGGATGAGCAGTTCTTC
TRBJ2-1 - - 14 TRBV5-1 CASTRDSLYNEQFF TGCGCCAGCACGCGGGACAGCCTATACAATGAGCAGTTCTTC
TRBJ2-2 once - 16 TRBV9 CASSVTQYSNTGELFF TGTGCCAGCAGCGTGACACAATACTCGAACACCGGGGAGCTGTTTTTT
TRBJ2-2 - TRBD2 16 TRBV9 CASSDGLAGVTGELFF TGTGCCAGCAGCGATGGACTAGCGGGAGTTACCGGGGAGCTGTTTTTT
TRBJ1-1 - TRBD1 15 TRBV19 CASTDRGLLNTEAFF TGTGCCAGCACCGACAGGGGTCTTTTGAACACTGAAGCTTTCTTT
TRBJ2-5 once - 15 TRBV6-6 CASSYSIRQGETQYF TGTGCCAGCAGTTACTCGATCAGGCAGGGAGAGACCCAGTACTTC
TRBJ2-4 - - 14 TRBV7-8 CASSGSLAKNIQYF TGTGCCAGCAGCGGCAGCCTAGCCAAAAACATTCAGTACTTC
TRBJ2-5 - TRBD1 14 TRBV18 CASSPGTGARDQYF TGTGCCAGCTCACCCGGGACAGGGGCTAGAGACCAGTACTTC
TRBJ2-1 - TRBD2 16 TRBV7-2 CASSKKREHTSNEQFF TGTGCCAGCAGCAAAAAGCGGGAGCATACTAGCAATGAGCAGTTCTTC
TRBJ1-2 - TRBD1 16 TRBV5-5 CASSLVGQGANYGYTF TGTGCCAGCTCCCTCGTGGGACAGGGGGCGAACTATGGCTACACCTTC
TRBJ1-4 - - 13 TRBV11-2 CASSVWTTKKLFF TGTGCCAGCAGCGTATGGACAACTAAAAAACTGTTTTTT
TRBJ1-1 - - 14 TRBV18 CASSLDSRNTEAFF TGTGCCAGCTCACTGGACAGCCGGAACACTGAAGCTTTCTTT
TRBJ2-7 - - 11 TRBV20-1 CSARGAYEQYF TGCAGTGCTAGGGGAGCCTACGAGCAGTACTTC
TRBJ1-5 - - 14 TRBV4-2 CASSQDLWDQPQHF TGTGCCAGCAGCCAAGATCTTTGGGATCAGCCCCAGCATTTT
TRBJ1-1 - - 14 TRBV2 CASSEQGRNTEAFF TGTGCCAGCAGTGAACAGGGGAGGAACACTGAAGCTTTCTTT
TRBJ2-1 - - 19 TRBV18 CASSPRRPGGVAGASEQFF TGTGCCAGCTCACCAAGGAGGCCAGGGGGCGTAGCGGGAGCGAGTGAGCAGTTCTTC
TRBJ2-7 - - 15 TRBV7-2 CASSLVAGIYYEQYF TGTGCCAGCAGCTTAGTGGCGGGAATCTACTACGAGCAGTACTTC
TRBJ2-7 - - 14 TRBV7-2 CASSLGHIPYEQYF TGTGCCAGCAGCCTGGGACATATTCCTTACGAGCAGTACTTC
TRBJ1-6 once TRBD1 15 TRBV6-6 CASSLRDSRNSPLHF TGTGCCAGTTCTCTCCGGGACAGCCGTAATTCACCCCTCCACTTT
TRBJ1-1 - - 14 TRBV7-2 CASSLVYGETEAFF TGTGCCAGCAGCTTAGTTTACGGTGAAACTGAAGCTTTCTTT
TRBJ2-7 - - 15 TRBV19 CASSIEDIDSYEQYF TGTGCCAGTAGTATTGAAGATATAGACTCCTACGAGCAGTACTTC
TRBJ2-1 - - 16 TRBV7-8 CASSPYRGPLEWEQFF TGTGCCAGCAGCCCCTACCGCGGGCCATTAGAGTGGGAGCAGTTCTTC
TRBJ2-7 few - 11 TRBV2 CASSEETFQYF TGTGCCAGCAGTGAGGAGACTTTCCAGTACTTC
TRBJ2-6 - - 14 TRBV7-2 CASSSGSGANVLTF TGTGCCAGCAGCTCAGGGTCTGGGGCCAACGTCCTGACTTTC
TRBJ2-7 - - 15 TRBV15 CATSRDLGGPYEQYF TGTGCCACCAGCAGAGATTTGGGGGGGCCCTACGAGCAGTACTTC
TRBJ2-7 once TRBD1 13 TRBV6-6 CASNLDRVHEQYF TGTGCCAGCAACCTGGACAGGGTCCACGAGCAGTACTTC
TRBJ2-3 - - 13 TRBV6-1 CASSEVRTDTQYF TGTGCCAGCAGTGAAGTAAGGACAGATACGCAGTATTTT
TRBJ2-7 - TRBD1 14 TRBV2 CASSERGQGGEQYF TGTGCCAGCAGTGAACGTGGACAGGGGGGCGAGCAGTACTTC
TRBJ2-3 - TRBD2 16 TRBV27 CASRGAGGPGRWTQYF TGTGCCAGCAGGGGAGCGGGAGGGCCAGGGCGGTGGACGCAGTATTTT
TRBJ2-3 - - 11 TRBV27 CASSHTDTQYF TGTGCCAGCAGTCACACAGATACGCAGTATTTT
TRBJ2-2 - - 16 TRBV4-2 CASSPGEGRGTGELFF TGTGCCAGCAGCCCTGGGGAAGGGAGAGGCACCGGGGAGCTGTTTTTT
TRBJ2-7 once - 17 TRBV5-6 CASSLIWGQGFSYEQYF TGTGCCAGCAGTCTGATATGGGGCCAGGGGTTTTCCTACGAGCAGTACTTC
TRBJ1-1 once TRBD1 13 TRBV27 CASGRGLGTEAFF TGTGCCAGCGGCAGGGGGCTCGGGACTGAAGCTTTCTTT
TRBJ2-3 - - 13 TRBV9 CASSVMAADTQYF TGTGCCAGCAGCGTTATGGCCGCAGATACGCAGTATTTT
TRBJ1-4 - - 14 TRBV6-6 CASSYPDLWEKLFF TGTGCCAGCAGTTACCCCGACCTTTGGGAAAAACTGTTTTTT
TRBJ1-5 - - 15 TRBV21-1 CASSKEQTCNQPQHF TGTGCCAGCAGCAAAGAACAGACCTGCAATCAGCCCCAGCATTTT